The subject of this entry is one TCR beta chain. The antigen is unknown. The protocol was immunoSEQ multiplex PCR, while the TCRdb copy is restricted to in-frame clones and leaves out a portion. Among 80,000 to 100,000 clones, more than 85% were seen once, and the ten largest hold approximately 0.17%. This sample is drawn from a study of graft-versus-host responses after intestinal transplantation. Study as a whole: Induction with anti-thymocyte globulin, then tacrolimus and steroids for around three years, was given to all recipients.

General study points: Early after transplant, HvG declines were associated with peak levels of circulating GvH clones. Graft-donor T cell macrochimerism coincided with high graft-versus-host to host-versus-graft clonal ratios in allografts. GvH clones were identified in recipient marrow, with some first appearing in ileum or blood.

The CDR3 runs 15 residues. With 4 bases clipped from V and 0 bases from J, the junction kept 4 bases outside the gene matches. Germline-derived CDR1 and CDR2 are SGHNT and YYREEE (reference sequence). Here the sequenced sample was unstimulated CD4+ T cells sorted from spleen or lymph node cells, taken before intestinal transplant. This sequence was found in a human donor who received an intestinal transplant. This chain connects TRBV5-4 to TRBJ1-2; TRBD1 matches at 9 bases. The CDR3 region is CASSTRQGANYGYTF. CDR3 coding DNA: TGTGCCAGCAGCACCCGACAGGGGGCTAACTATGGCTACACCTTC. The complete variable domain, with remaining parts taken from reference TRBV5-4 and TRBJ1-2, reads ETGVTQSPTHLIKTRGQQVTLRCSSQSGHNTVSWYQQALGQGPQFIFQYYREEENGRGNFPPRFSGLQFPNYSSELNVNALELDDSALYLCASSTRQGANYGYTFGSGTRLTVV.